This T cell receptor beta chain was recovered during a study of blood T cells in healthy people across ages. Study-wide context: About one barcoded beta molecule per two T cells was the capture yield of template switching.

The table lists this clonotype with a few counts. Its target is unknown. Using a J-beta primer mix together with a sample-barcoded 5' primer, a second PCR was run for about 7 to 12 cycles. TCRdb reprocessed the 5' RACE reads with MiXCR, giving one entry per CDR3 protein. The profile shows about 600,000 distinct CDR3 sequences, 40% to 50% of them singletons. Trimming left V 5 bases short and J 0 bases short, with 14 bases between. CDR3 length: 16 amino acids. From germline, CDR1 is LNHNV and CDR2 YYDKDF (reference sequence). Study-level results: In long-lived donors, naive CD4+ cell counts and diversity exceeded those of aged donors.

The sequence was obtained from a man older than 75 in good health. V is TRBV15 and J is TRBJ2-1; a weak D match, TRBD2 (5 bases). Sequenced material: blood. DNA of the CDR3: TGTGCCACCAGCTTCCACCTAGGGAGCTCCTACAATGAGCAGTTCTTC. Translation gives CATSFHLGSSYNEQFF.